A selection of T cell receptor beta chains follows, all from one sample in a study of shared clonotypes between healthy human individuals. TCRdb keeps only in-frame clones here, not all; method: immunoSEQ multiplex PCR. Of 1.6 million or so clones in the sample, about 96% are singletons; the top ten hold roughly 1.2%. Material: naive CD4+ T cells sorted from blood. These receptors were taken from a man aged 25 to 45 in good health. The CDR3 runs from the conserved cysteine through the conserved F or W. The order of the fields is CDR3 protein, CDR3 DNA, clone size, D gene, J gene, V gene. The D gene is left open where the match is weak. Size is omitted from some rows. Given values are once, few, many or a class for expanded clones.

CASSPITGFGTQPQHF	TGTGCCAGCAGCCCAATTACAGGGTTCGGCACTCAGCCCCAGCATTTT	-	-	TRBJ1-5	TRBV7-9
CASSMRLAGGSREQFF	TGTGCCAGTAGTATGCGGCTAGCGGGAGGATCACGTGAGCAGTTCTTC	few	TRBD2	TRBJ2-1	TRBV19
CASSLRLAGGQETQYF	TGCGCCAGCAGCTTGAGACTAGCGGGAGGTCAAGAGACCCAGTACTTC	-	TRBD2	TRBJ2-5	TRBV5-1
CASSFGISGRSQYF	TGTGCCAGCAGCTTTGGGATTAGCGGGAGGTCCCAGTACTTC	-	TRBD2	TRBJ2-7	TRBV11-2
CASESRSKQFF	TGTGCCAGCGAAAGTCGGAGCAAGCAGTTCTTC	-	-	TRBJ2-1	TRBV2
CASRLQNTEAFF	TGTGCCAGCCGCCTACAAAACACTGAAGCTTTCTTT	few	-	TRBJ1-1	TRBV28
CASSLVTGNTGELFF	TGTGCCAGCAGCTTAGTCACAGGAAACACCGGGGAGCTGTTTTTT	-	-	TRBJ2-2	TRBV5-4
CASSPSLQVGEAFF	TGTGCCAGCAGCCCTTCCCTCCAGGTGGGTGAAGCTTTCTTT	-	-	TRBJ1-1	TRBV7-3
CASSQDWGGSNYEQYF	TGTGCCAGCAGCCAAGATTGGGGGGGGAGTAACTACGAGCAGTACTTC	-	TRBD2	TRBJ2-7	TRBV4-2
CASSFPGALFF	TGTGCCAGCAGTTTCCCCGGAGCACTGTTTTTT	-	-	TRBJ1-4	TRBV28
CASRGTGEVAQYF	TGTGCCAGCAGAGGGACGGGGGAAGTGGCCCAGTACTTC	-	-	TRBJ2-5	TRBV6-1
CATSRDPPRSGRRWEQYF	TGTGCCACCAGCAGAGATCCCCCCAGGAGCGGCAGACGGTGGGAGCAGTACTTC	-	-	TRBJ2-7	TRBV15
CASSDARYSYEQYF	TGTGCCAGCTCGGACGCGAGATATTCCTACGAGCAGTACTTC	few	-	TRBJ2-7	TRBV18
CASMPGRGRYEQYF	TGTGCCAGCATGCCAGGGAGGGGCCGCTACGAGCAGTACTTC	-	TRBD2	TRBJ2-7	TRBV7-9
CAWRGHTGTNVFF	TGTGCCTGGAGGGGGCATACCGGGACGAACGTGTTTTTT	-	-	TRBJ1-4	TRBV30
CASSLNIGPYEQYF	TGTGCCAGCAGTTTGAACATTGGGCCCTACGAGCAGTACTTC	-	-	TRBJ2-7	TRBV28
CSVDGIDSNEQFF	TGCAGCGTTGATGGGATTGATTCCAATGAGCAGTTCTTC	-	-	TRBJ2-1	TRBV29-1
CASSFSGSSGELFF	TGTGCCAGCAGCTTTAGCGGGAGTTCCGGGGAGCTGTTTTTT	few	TRBD2	TRBJ2-2	TRBV11-3
CSLRRLGETQYF	TGCAGCTTAAGACGGTTAGGAGAGACCCAGTACTTC	-	-	TRBJ2-5	TRBV29-1
CASSSDPQGASTYNEQFF	TGCGCCAGCAGCTCAGACCCACAGGGGGCAAGCACCTACAATGAGCAGTTCTTC	-	TRBD1	TRBJ2-1	TRBV5-1
CASSPPGGFGEQYF	TGTGCCAGCAGTCCCCCTGGAGGGTTTGGCGAGCAGTACTTC	-	-	TRBJ2-7	TRBV6-5
CASSQEPQGRRSETQYF	TGTGCCAGCAGCCAAGAACCACAGGGGCGGCGTTCGGAGACCCAGTACTTC	-	TRBD1	TRBJ2-5	TRBV4-2
CASSPVKGTNTGELFF	TGTGCCAGCTCACCCGTGAAGGGCACGAACACCGGGGAGCTGTTTTTT	-	-	TRBJ2-2	TRBV18
CASSYGGTDTQYF	TGTGCCAGCAGTTATGGGGGCACAGATACGCAGTATTTT	few	-	TRBJ2-3	TRBV6-5
CAIGRGGTGDTQYF	TGTGCCATCGGGCGAGGGGGGACGGGAGATACGCAGTATTTT	-	-	TRBJ2-3	TRBV10-3
CASSPSGAPYEQYF	TGTGCCAGCTCACCATCGGGGGCGCCATACGAGCAGTACTTC	-	-	TRBJ2-7	TRBV18
CASSLLLAGGSEYEQYF	TGTGCCAGCAGCTTGTTGCTAGCGGGAGGGTCTGAGTACGAGCAGTACTTC	-	TRBD2	TRBJ2-7	TRBV5-5
CASSDRTRSSYEQYF	TGTGCCAGCAGTGACAGGACGAGGAGCTCCTACGAGCAGTACTTC	-	-	TRBJ2-7	TRBV6-1
CASSQWWNTNNEQFF	TGTGCCAGCAGCCAATGGTGGAATACTAACAATGAGCAGTTCTTC	-	-	TRBJ2-1	TRBV14
CASSGDSYEAFF	TGTGCCAGCAGTGGCGACAGTTATGAAGCTTTCTTT	-	-	TRBJ1-1	TRBV25-1
CASSLAAAREQYF	TGTGCCAGCAGCTTGGCTGCAGCCCGCGAGCAGTACTTC	-	-	TRBJ2-7	TRBV5-6
CSVGGLADYTGELFF	TGCAGCGTTGGAGGACTAGCGGACTACACCGGGGAGCTGTTTTTT	-	TRBD2	TRBJ2-2	TRBV29-1
CSARGLGELFF	TGCAGTGCTAGAGGGCTTGGGGAGCTGTTTTTT	-	-	TRBJ2-2	TRBV20-1
CASSYRGRDYGYTF	TGTGCCAGCAGTTACAGGGGCAGGGACTATGGCTACACCTTC	-	-	TRBJ1-2	TRBV6-5
CASSQDWVETEQFF	TGCGCCAGCAGCCAAGATTGGGTGGAGACTGAGCAGTTCTTC	once	-	TRBJ2-1	TRBV4-3
CASSFSGSRYEQYF	TGTGCCAGCAGTTTTAGCGGGAGTAGGTACGAGCAGTACTTC	-	TRBD2	TRBJ2-7	TRBV28
CSVDTRHRSPEAFF	TGCAGCGTTGATACACGCCACCGTAGTCCTGAAGCTTTCTTT	few	-	TRBJ1-1	TRBV29-1